One sample yielded the 18 T cell receptor beta chains listed below, sequenced in a study of shared clonotypes between healthy human individuals. Sequencing used immunoSEQ multiplex PCR; TCRdb keeps in-frame clones, though not all of them. In the table there are more than 1.2 million clones, approximately 98.5% of which are singletons. The sample was naive CD4+ T cells sorted from blood. As to subset: CD45RA+ positively selected. These TCRs come from a young man in good health.

The chain couples TRBV14 to TRBJ2-7; 9 bases match TRBD1. From germline, CDR1 is SGHDN and CDR2 FVKESK. The V and J ends lost 0 bases and 4 bases, in that order; junction bases with no gene match: 4. This CDR3 contains 15 residues. DNA for the CDR3: TGTGCCAGCAGCCAAGAAAACAGGGGGCCGTACGAGCAGTACTTC. Protein sequence: CASSQENRGPYEQYF.

This chain links TRBV14 with TRBJ2-1; D possibly corresponds to TRBD2 (5 bases). Germline CDR1 and CDR2: SGHDN and FVKESK. The CDR3 is made up of 16 amino acids. The ends were cut back, 3 bases at V and 2 bases at J, with 14 bases in the middle. CDR3 amino acids: CASSHRSGLPYNEQFF. CDR3 in DNA: TGTGCCAGCAGCCACCGCTCAGGACTCCCCTACAATGAGCAGTTCTTC.

About this clone itself: Other DNA sequences in the sample encode the same CDR3. The chain is built from TRBV7-9 and TRBJ1-5; the D is unclear. Per germline, CDR1 SEHNR and CDR2 FQNEAQ (reference sequence). Deletions cut 2 bases from V and 4 bases from J, with 6 bases between. The CDR3 totals 13 residues. The CDR3 DNA is TGTGCCAGCAGCTTAAGCCGAAATCAGCCCCAGCATTTT. It is translated as CASSLSRNQPQHF. The entire variable domain, with the rest obtained from reference TRBV7-9 and TRBJ1-5, is as follows: DTGVSQNPRHKITKRGQNVTFRCDPISEHNRLYWYRQTLGQGPEFLTYFQNEAQLEKSRLLSDRFSAERPKGSFSTLEIQRTEQGDSAMYLCASSLSRNQPQHFGDGTRLSIL.

Comments on this clone: Other DNA sequences within the sample encode an identical CDR3. The gene calls are TRBV6-5 and TRBJ1-5, with D perhaps matching TRBD1 (5 bases). The CDR3 sequence is 14 residues long. Germline V gene lookup returns CDR1 MNHEY and CDR2 SVGAGI. The ends were cut back, 4 bases at V and 3 bases at J, with 10 bases in the middle. The CDR3 loop reads CASSSRGVNQPQHF. CDR3 in DNA: TGTGCCAGCAGTTCGAGGGGCGTCAATCAGCCCCAGCATTTT.

This rearrangement joins TRBV6-6 to TRBJ2-1, with 12 bases that match TRBD2. The germline CDR1 and CDR2 sequences are MNHNY and SVGAGI (reference sequence). The CDR3 contains 15 residues. The V and J ends lost 7 bases and 14 bases, in that order; junction bases with no gene match: 15. The DNA for the CDR3 is TGTGCCAGCACCGAACCGGGGCTAGCGGGAGGGGAGGAGTTCTTC. Translating it yields CASTEPGLAGGEEFF.

In nucleotides, the CDR3 is TGTGCCAGCTCACCCCGACTAGCGGGCTACACAGATACGCAGTATTTT. This translates into CASSPRLAGYTDTQYF. The J gene is TRBJ2-3, the V gene TRBV18; 10 positions match TRBD2. The V and J ends lost 3 bases and 2 bases, in that order; junction bases with no gene match: 5. The CDR3 length is 16 residues. Germline assignment: CDR1 KGHSH and CDR2 LQKENI. Full variable domain (rest looked up from reference TRBV18 and TRBJ2-3): NAGVMQNPRHLVRRRGQEARLRCSPMKGHSHVYWYRQLPEEGLKFMVYLQKENIIDESGMPKERFSAEFPKEGPSILRIQQVVRGDSAAYFCASSPRLAGYTDTQYFGPGTRLTVL.

CDR3: CASSKTGGELEQYF. In DNA form, the CDR3 reads TGTGCCAGCAGCAAAACAGGGGGCGAACTCGAGCAGTACTTC. The V and J genes are TRBV7-9 and TRBJ2-7, with 9 bases aligning to TRBD1. V shed 5 bases and J 6 bases; nucleotides not matched to a gene: 8. The CDR3 consists of 14 residues. The V gene's germline CDR1 is SEHNR and CDR2 FQNEAQ (reference sequence). The entire variable domain, with the rest obtained from reference TRBV7-9 and TRBJ2-7, is as follows: DTGVSQNPRHKITKRGQNVTFRCDPISEHNRLYWYRQTLGQGPEFLTYFQNEAQLEKSRLLSDRFSAERPKGSFSTLEIQRTEQGDSAMYLCASSKTGGELEQYFGPGTRLTVT.

This clone was detected only once. The chain couples TRBV2 to TRBJ2-5; either TRBD1 or TRBD2 may fit D (5 bases each). From germline, CDR1 is SNHLY and CDR2 FYNNEI. The CDR3 loop spans 13 amino acids. The V end lost 9 bases, the J end lost 5 bases, and 16 bases lay between the germline ends. CDR3 DNA sequence: TGTGCCAGTCGGCCGAGGGGAAGGGAGACCCAGTACTTC. Translation: CASRPRGRETQYF.

The chain links TRBV28 to TRBJ2-7, with TRBD2 as a possible D gene (6 bases). The CDR3 runs to 15 residues. Trimming took 6 bases from V and 3 from J, leaving 18 bases between them. Germline CDR1 is MDHEN and CDR2 is SYDVKM. The CDR3 sequence is CASSPGGWEGYEQYF. CDR3 coding DNA: TGTGCCAGCAGCCCTGGGGGGTGGGAAGGCTACGAGCAGTACTTC.

The rearrangement uses TRBV10-2 and TRBJ1-1, with D perhaps matching TRBD1 (5 bases). Between the trimmed V and J ends, which lost 6 bases and 2 bases, there was a span of 10 bases. The germline CDR1 and CDR2 sequences are WSHSY and SAAADI. The CDR3 is 13 residues long. The CDR3 DNA sequence: TGCGCCAGCAGGGAGGGGCTTAACACTGAAGCTTTCTTT. It yields the protein CASREGLNTEAFF.

This chain uses TRBV4-3 with TRBJ2-7, with D perhaps matching TRBD2 (6 bases). CDR3 size: 14 residues. V lost 1 base, J lost 3 bases, and 10 bases lay in between. In germline, CDR1 is LGHNA, CDR2 YSLEER. The CDR3 DNA follows: TGCGCCAGCAGCCAAGGGCCGGGGGACTACGAGCAGTACTTC. Amino acids: CASSQGPGDYEQYF.

In its sample, this clone was seen once. V is TRBV20-1 and J is TRBJ2-1; D perhaps matches TRBD2 (5 bases). The CDR3 sequence is 11 residues long. Trimming took off 1 base at V and 9 bases at J, with 7 bases between the two ends. In germline, CDR1 is DFQATT, CDR2 SNEGSKA (reference sequence). The CDR3 region is CSARVGIEQFF. CDR3 in DNA: TGCAGTGCTAGAGTCGGGATTGAGCAGTTCTTC.

The rearrangement joins TRBV10-3 to TRBJ2-2; D perhaps matches TRBD2 (6 bases). From germline, CDR1 is ENHRY and CDR2 SYGVKD. Trimming took off 8 bases at V and 5 bases at J, with 27 bases between the two ends. The CDR3 has 18 residues. CDR3 region: CAILLRGSSEARTGELFF. In DNA, the CDR3 is TGTGCCATCCTTCTCCGTGGGTCTAGCGAGGCGAGAACCGGGGAGCTGTTTTTT.

This sequence joins TRBV2 and TRBJ2-3; no clear D gene. This CDR3 spans 19 amino acids. In germline, CDR1 is SNHLY, CDR2 FYNNEI. Trimming removed 3 bases from V and 0 bases from J, with 22 bases in between. The CDR3: CASSDIKGILSSSTDTQYF. The CDR3 bases are TGTGCCAGCAGTGATATAAAGGGCATACTTTCCTCCAGCACAGATACGCAGTATTTT.

The J gene is TRBJ2-7, the V gene TRBV6-5; the D gene is possibly TRBD2 (6 bases). Germline V CDR1 and CDR2: MNHEY, SVGAGI. Trimming shortened V by 5 bases and J by 6 bases, and 14 bases separated the two germline ends. This CDR3 has 13 amino acids. The CDR3, as DNA: TGTGCCAGCAGTATCCCGGGACTGAGCGAGCAGTACTTC. Its translation is CASSIPGLSEQYF.

The genes are TRBV9 and TRBJ1-2; 12 nucleotides match TRBD1. CDR1 is SGDLS, CDR2 YYNGEE, per germline. V trimming: 4 bases; J trimming: 4 bases; junction bases outside the gene matches: 11. CDR3 length: 17 residues. CDR3 sequence reads: CASSPAGTGGDGYGYTF. In DNA form, the CDR3 reads TGTGCCAGCAGCCCTGCCGGGACAGGGGGCGATGGCTATGGCTACACCTTC.

This clone has only one observation. V and J are TRBV28 and TRBJ2-7; the match to TRBD2 covers 8 bases. V was pared by 6 bases and J by 2 bases, with 9 bases of the junction left unmatched. Germline lookup yields CDR1 MDHEN and CDR2 SYDVKM. This CDR3 comprises 15 residues. The DNA of the CDR3 is TGTGCCAGCAGACTGGCGGGAGGCGGAACCTACGAGCAGTACTTC. Protein product: CASRLAGGGTYEQYF.

This clone has just one count. The chain has TRBV30 and TRBJ1-2; D unclear. The CDR3 length is 14 residues. Trimming removed 3 bases from V and 3 bases from J, with 14 bases in between. Per the germline V gene, CDR1 is GTSNPN and CDR2 is SVGIG (reference sequence). The CDR3 spells CAWRRKAIDYGYTF. The CDR3 region has the DNA TGTGCCTGGAGAAGAAAGGCTATTGACTATGGCTACACCTTC.